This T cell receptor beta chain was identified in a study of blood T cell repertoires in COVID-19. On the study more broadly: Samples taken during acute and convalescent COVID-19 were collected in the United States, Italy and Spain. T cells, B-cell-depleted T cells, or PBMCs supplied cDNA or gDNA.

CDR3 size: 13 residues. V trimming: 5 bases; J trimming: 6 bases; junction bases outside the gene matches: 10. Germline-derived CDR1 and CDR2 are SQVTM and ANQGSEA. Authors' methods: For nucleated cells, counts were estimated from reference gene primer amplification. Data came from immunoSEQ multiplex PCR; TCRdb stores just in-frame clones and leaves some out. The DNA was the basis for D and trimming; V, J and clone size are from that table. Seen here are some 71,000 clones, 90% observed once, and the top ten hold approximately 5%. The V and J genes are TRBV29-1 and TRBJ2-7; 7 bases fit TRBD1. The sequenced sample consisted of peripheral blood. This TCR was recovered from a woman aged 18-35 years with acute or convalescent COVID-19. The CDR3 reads CSVSIQGEGEQYF. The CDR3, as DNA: TGCAGCGTTTCCATCCAGGGGGAAGGCGAGCAGTACTTC.